The T cell receptor beta chain described here comes from a study of T cell responses to AZD1222 COVID-19 vaccine. Profiled with immunoSEQ multiplex PCR; TCRdb holds only in-frame clones, not every one. The sample has 150,000 or so clones, roughly nine tenths seen once. To note about this clone: The same CDR3 arises from other DNA sequences in this sample as well.

The CDR3 contains 14 residues. Germline V gene data show CDR1 as SGHTA and CDR2 as FQGNSA. The germline V and J ends were trimmed by 0 bases and 1 base, with 7 bases remaining between them. The sequence came from an adult in good health. The chain uses TRBV7-2 and TRBJ2-7; tentative D call: TRBD2 (6 bases). The sequences come from peripheral blood, collected on day 0 of AZD1222 vaccination. CDR3 sequence reads: CASSLAGGSYEQYF. As DNA, the CDR3 is TGTGCCAGCAGCTTAGCGGGAGGATCCTACGAGCAGTACTTC.